This T cell receptor (beta chain) was sequenced during a study of blood T cell repertoires in COVID-19 (dated by TCRdb to between 2020 and 2021). Regarding the complete study: The collaborator samples originated in the United States, Italy and Spain and spanned the acute and convalescent phases of COVID-19. The material from the prospective study consisted of cDNA or gDNA derived from T cells, B-cell-depleted T cells, or PBMCs. The samples were drawn from two sources: the first 160 participants of the ongoing ImmuneRACE study, and 1,254 subjects contributed by 6 global collaborators. Deeply sampled blood TCRbeta repertoires from subjects exposed to, actively infected with, or recovered from COVID-19 were included in the dataset. A de-identified subject ID, COVID-19 status, age in years and sex were almost always included in the sample metadata. The repertoires were released in a freely available public database meant as a resource for research on the immune response to SARS-CoV-2. HLA class I and class II types, where available, came from metadata supplied by the sample provider rather than from assay-based typing.

From its cysteine to its phenylalanine, the CDR3 spans 14 amino acids. Of the read, only the CDR3 DNA is kept; its 42 bases are in frame from base 1. The germline V gene supplies CDR1 MNHEY and CDR2 SVGAGI. Trimming costs V 5 bases and J 14 bases, and their ends lie 24 bases apart. The paper's findings and limits, for the study overall: The amount of clinical and demographic metadata varied by source and participant and was provided uncurated.

TCRbeta CDR3 regions were amplified from genomic DNA by means of the immunoSEQ Assay, a bias-controlled multiplex PCR. The authors processed their data as follows. The number of nucleated cells in each sample was estimated by amplification of reference gene primers within the assay. To quantify the absolute abundance of each unique TCRbeta CDR3 rearrangement, sequence reads were collapsed and filtered. For each sample, productive Simpson clonality was calculated as the square root of Simpson's diversity index over productive rearrangements. TCRdb took over this immuneACCESS table, retaining in-frame rearrangements with V and J assigned. Such tables are incomplete; in checked studies, under half of the missing clones stem from an unresolved V gene, and the remainder is unexplained. The V and J calls and clone size come from that table; D and trimming were worked out from the DNA. A total of 50,000 or so clones appear in this sample, around four fifths of them only once. The ten biggest clones cover roughly three fifths of the sample.

Whole blood was collected in K2EDTA tubes by collaborating institutions according to the institutions' own protocols. For TCRbeta analysis, collaborators shipped samples in one of three forms: frozen whole blood, isolated PBMCs, or DNA extracted from either of those sample types. Worth noting for this clone: It has no known antigen specificity. One base away there is no much larger clone; base qualities are not given.

This TCR was sampled from a man aged 65-85 years with acute or convalescent COVID-19. The rearrangement combines TRBV6-5 with TRBJ1-2; TRBD1 is perhaps the D gene, given 5 matching bases. The sequencing sample was made of peripheral blood. The CDR3 sequence is CASSPRGGGTRQTF. Read as DNA, the sequence is TGTGCCAGCAGTCCCCGGGGCGGGGGAACCCGTCAAACCTTC.